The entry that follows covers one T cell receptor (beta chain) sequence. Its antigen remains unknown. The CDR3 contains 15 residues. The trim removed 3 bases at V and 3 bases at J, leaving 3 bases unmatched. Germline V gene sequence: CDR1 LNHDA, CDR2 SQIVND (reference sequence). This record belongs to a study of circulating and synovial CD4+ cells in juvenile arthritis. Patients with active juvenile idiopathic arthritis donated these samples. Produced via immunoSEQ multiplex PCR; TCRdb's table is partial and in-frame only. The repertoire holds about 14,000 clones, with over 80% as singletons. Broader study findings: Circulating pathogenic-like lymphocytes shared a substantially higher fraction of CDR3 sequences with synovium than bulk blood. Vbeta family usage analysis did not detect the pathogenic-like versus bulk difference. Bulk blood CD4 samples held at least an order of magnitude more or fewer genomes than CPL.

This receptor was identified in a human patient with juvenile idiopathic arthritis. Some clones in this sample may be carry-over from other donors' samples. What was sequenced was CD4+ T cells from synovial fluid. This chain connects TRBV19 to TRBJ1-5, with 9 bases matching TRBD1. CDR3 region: CASSMRDRDNQPQHF. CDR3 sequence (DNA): TGTGCCAGTAGTATGCGGGACAGGGACAATCAGCCCCAGCATTTT.